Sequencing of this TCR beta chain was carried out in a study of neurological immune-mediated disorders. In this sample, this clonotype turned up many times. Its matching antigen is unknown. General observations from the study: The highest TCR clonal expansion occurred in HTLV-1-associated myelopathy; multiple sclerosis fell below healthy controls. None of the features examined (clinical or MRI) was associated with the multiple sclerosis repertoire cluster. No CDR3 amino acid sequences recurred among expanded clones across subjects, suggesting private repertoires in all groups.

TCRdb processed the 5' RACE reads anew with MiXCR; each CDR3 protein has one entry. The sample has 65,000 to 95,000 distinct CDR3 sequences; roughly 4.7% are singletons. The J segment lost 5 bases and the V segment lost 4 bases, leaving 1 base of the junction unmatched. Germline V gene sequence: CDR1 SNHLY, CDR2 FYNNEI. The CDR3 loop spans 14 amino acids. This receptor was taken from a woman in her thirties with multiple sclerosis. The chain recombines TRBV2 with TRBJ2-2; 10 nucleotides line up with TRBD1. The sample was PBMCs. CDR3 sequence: CASSGQGATGELFF. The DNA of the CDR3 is TGTGCCAGCAGTGGACAGGGGGCAACCGGGGAGCTGTTTTTT.